The 19 T cell receptor beta chains presented below share a single source sample, sequenced in a study of technical replicates of blood from several donors. Profiled with immunoSEQ multiplex PCR; TCRdb holds only in-frame clones, not every one. The sample shows about 99,000 clones, approximately 95% of them seen only once. The sample taken for sequencing was T cells isolated from PBMCs. Receptor source: a human donor in good health.

The chain recombines TRBV29-1 with TRBJ2-5, with D tentatively TRBD2 (5 bases). V shed 7 bases and J shed 4 bases, with 16 bases lying between them. The CDR3 loop spans 13 amino acids. Germline V lookup: CDR1 SQVTM, CDR2 ANQGSEA. The CDR3 sequence is CSGAGGFGETQYF. CDR3 nucleotide sequence: TGCAGCGGAGCAGGCGGGTTTGGAGAGACCCAGTACTTC.

This clone occurred once. The rearrangement joins TRBV4-1 to TRBJ2-7; no clear D. The CDR3 runs to 13 residues. Germline V gene lookup returns CDR1 MGHRA and CDR2 YSYEKL. The germline V and J ends were trimmed by 0 bases and 3 bases, with 6 bases remaining between them. The DNA for the CDR3 is TGCGCCAGCAGCCAAGACCGCGACTACGAGCAGTACTTC. This translates into CASSQDRDYEQYF.

This chain joins TRBV10-1 and TRBJ1-5; 7 bases are a match to TRBD1. This CDR3 contains 13 residues. The germline V gene has CDR1 WNHNN and CDR2 SYGVQD (reference sequence). V was clipped by 4 bases and J by 5 bases; unmatched bases: 2. The CDR3 spells CASSVTGDQPQHF. DNA for the CDR3: TGCGCCAGCAGTGTCACAGGGGATCAGCCCCAGCATTTT.

The chain couples TRBV5-1 to TRBJ2-3, with TRBD1 identical over 8 bases. The CDR3 is made up of 16 amino acids. With 0 bases clipped from V and 3 bases from J, the junction kept 6 bases outside the gene matches. Germline V gene data show CDR1 as SGHRS and CDR2 as YFSETQ. CDR3 sequence reads: CASSLVGQGGTDTQYF. For the CDR3, the DNA is TGCGCCAGCAGCTTGGTAGGACAGGGTGGTACAGATACGCAGTATTTT.

This clone appeared a single time. A junction end diverges from the germline sequence, so it may reflect a read error. V usage is TRBV27 and J usage is TRBJ1-2; D remains unclear. Germline CDR1 and CDR2: MNHEY and SMNVEV (reference sequence). CDR3 length: 13 residues. CDR3 region: CASSPGASYDYTF. DNA of the CDR3: TGTGCCAGCTCCCCCGGAGCCAGCTATGACTACACCTTC.

The V call is TRBV7-3, the J call TRBJ2-2; D may be TRBD1 (5 bases). Germline assignment: CDR1 SGHTA and CDR2 FQGTGA. V shed 5 bases and J shed 7 bases, with 17 bases lying between them. The CDR3 is 15 residues long. The CDR3 bases are TGTGCCAGCAGCGGGCAGGACACGCGCGGCGGGGAGCTGTTTTTT. Protein product: CASSGQDTRGGELFF.

The chain has TRBV4-1 and TRBJ2-7, with a tentative D call TRBD2 (5 bases). V shed 1 base and J shed 4 bases, with 14 bases lying between them. The CDR3 loop spans 15 amino acids. Germline values: CDR1 MGHRA, CDR2 YSYEKL. CDR3 coding DNA: TGCGCCAGCAGCCAAGCTGTTCTAGCTGAGTACGAGCAGTACTTC. This gives the protein CASSQAVLAEYEQYF.

This CDR3 is CASSPPGQQETQYF. The CDR3 DNA reads TGTGCCAGCAGCCCTCCGGGACAGCAAGAGACCCAGTACTTC. V gene TRBV5-5 combines with J gene TRBJ2-5; 7 bases align to TRBD1. The V segment lost 4 bases and the J segment 2 bases; nucleotides outside the gene matches: 5. The CDR3 sequence is 14 residues long. CDR1 is SGHKS and CDR2 is YYEKEE in the germline V gene (reference sequence).

The chain employs TRBV19 and TRBJ1-5; D is possibly TRBD1 (6 bases). The CDR3 contains 10 residues. V lost 11 bases to trimming and J lost 7 bases, with 9 bases between them. CDR1 is LNHDA, CDR2 SQIVND, per germline (reference sequence). DNA for the CDR3: TGTGCCTCAGGGGTGCAGCCCCAGCATTTT. It codes for CASGVQPQHF.

This chain connects TRBV2 to TRBJ2-7, with 15 bases fitting TRBD2. V was pared by 5 bases and J by 7 bases, with 3 bases of the junction left unmatched. Germline V gene lookup returns CDR1 SNHLY and CDR2 FYNNEI. The CDR3 loop spans 14 amino acids. The CDR3 DNA sequence: TGTGCCAGCAGTAATGGACTAGCGGGGGGGGAGCAGTACTTC. It specifies CASSNGLAGGEQYF.

J is TRBJ2-3 and V is TRBV5-1; 9 bases match TRBD1. V was clipped by 4 bases and J by 5 bases; unmatched bases: 8. This CDR3 spans 15 amino acids. Germline CDR1 is SGHRS and CDR2 is YFSETQ. DNA of the CDR3: TGCGCCAGCAGCCCGGACAGGGGTTCGATAGATACGCAGTATTTT. Translation: CASSPDRGSIDTQYF.

V gene TRBV9 combines with J gene TRBJ2-2, with a weak D call TRBD2 (5 bases). CDR1 SGDLS and CDR2 YYNGEE come from the germline V gene. V shed 1 base and J shed 0 bases, with 25 bases lying between them. The CDR3 runs to 21 residues. CDR3 loop: CASSVSRDPKFLETNTGELFF. CDR3 coding DNA: TGTGCCAGCAGCGTATCTCGGGATCCCAAATTTTTAGAAACGAACACCGGGGAGCTGTTTTTT.

The chain has TRBV10-2 and TRBJ2-4; 7 bases line up with TRBD2. The CDR3 sequence is 15 residues long. The germline V gene encodes CDR1 WSHSY and CDR2 SAAADI. V was clipped by 0 bases and J by 7 bases; unmatched bases: 6. The CDR3 DNA sequence: TGCGCCAGCAGTGAGTCTGTGCGGGGGAGGAACATTCAGTACTTC. Amino acids: CASSESVRGRNIQYF.

The chain carries TRBV14 and TRBJ1-1; 8 bases are shared with TRBD1. The CDR3 is made up of 18 amino acids. V was pared by 8 bases and J by 0 bases, with 17 bases of the junction left unmatched. Germline V gene lookup returns CDR1 SGHDN and CDR2 FVKESK. CDR3 region: CASLQGRRTGKLNTEAFF. CDR3 DNA: TGTGCCAGCCTGCAGGGGCGGAGGACAGGGAAGCTGAACACTGAAGCTTTCTTT. Full variable domain (missing parts from reference TRBV14 and TRBJ1-1): EAGVTQFPSHSVIEKGQTVTLRCDPISGHDNLYWYRRVMGKEIKFLLHFVKESKQDESGMPNNRFLAERTGGTYSTLKVQPAELEDSGVYFCASLQGRRTGKLNTEAFFGQGTRLTVV.

The J gene is TRBJ2-2, the V gene TRBV18; 9 nucleotides match TRBD1. Trimming cost V 1 base and J 9 bases; bases outside gene matches: 9. Germline values: CDR1 KGHSH, CDR2 LQKENI. This CDR3 spans 16 amino acids. CDR3 protein: CASSPQDGTGSWELFF. The CDR3 nucleotides are TGTGCCAGCTCACCACAGGACGGGACAGGGTCGTGGGAGCTGTTTTTT.

This chain joins TRBV6-5 and TRBJ2-1; 13 bases map to TRBD2. Per germline, CDR1 MNHEY and CDR2 SVGAGI. The CDR3 loop spans 15 amino acids. V lost 2 bases, J lost 10 bases, and 5 bases stayed unmatched. The CDR3 protein is CASSYTSGGAKEQFF. CDR3 nucleotide sequence: TGTGCCAGCAGTTACACTAGCGGGGGGGCCAAAGAGCAGTTCTTC.

In its sample, this clone was seen once. CDR3 residues: CASSPRLAEVGDIQYF. CDR3 DNA sequence: TGTGCCAGCAGCCCCCGACTAGCAGAAGTGGGAGACATTCAGTACTTC. V usage is TRBV9 and J usage is TRBJ2-4; 7 bases align to TRBD2. The V gene end was trimmed by 4 bases and the J gene end by 8 bases; junction bases not matched to a gene: 15. In germline, CDR1 is SGDLS, CDR2 YYNGEE. This CDR3 is 16 amino acids long.

The rearrangement links TRBV7-3 to TRBJ1-1; D gene ambiguous. This CDR3 spans 13 amino acids. Trimming cost V 5 bases and J 0 bases, with 7 bases left between them. The germline gives CDR1 SGHTA, CDR2 FQGTGA. CDR3 region: CASSIQLNTEAFF. The DNA of the CDR3 is TGTGCCAGCAGCATACAGCTGAACACTGAAGCTTTCTTT.

The chain recombines TRBV25-1 with TRBJ1-4; the D gene is possibly TRBD1 (5 bases). The length of the CDR3 is 16 residues. V was clipped by 1 base and J by 6 bases, with 15 bases between them. Germline CDR1 MGHDK, CDR2 SYGVNS. As DNA, the CDR3 is TGTGCCAGCAGTGAATGGCCCAGGGAAGAGGATGAAAAACTGTTTTTT. This gives the protein CASSEWPREEDEKLFF.